Below are 29 T cell receptor beta chains sequenced from a single sample in a study of spatial heterogeneity in lung cancer. TCRdb independently ran MiXCR on the 5' RACE reads; one entry per CDR3 protein. The sample includes approximately 8,100 distinct CDR3 sequences, 6.5% to 10% of them seen just once. The sample's time point: sample taken at primary tumor resection. Researchers sequenced whole RNA taken from tumor, nontumor lung or frozen PBMC without sorting. The sample here was PBMCs, taken at surgery. These receptors all come from a female donor with early-stage non-small cell lung cancer.

This clonotype was seen only a few times. This chain links TRBV6-5 with TRBJ2-1, with 9 bases lining up with TRBD2. The CDR3 runs to 15 residues. With V trimmed by 4 bases and J by 6 bases, 7 bases remained unmatched. The V gene's germline CDR1 is MNHEY and CDR2 SVGAGI. The CDR3 DNA is TGTGCCAGCAGTTTCCCGGGACTAGCCGGCAATGAGCAGTTCTTC. It is translated as CASSFPGLAGNEQFF.

This chain links TRBV13 with TRBJ2-7; the D is unclear. V gave up 5 bases and J gave up 7 bases, with 12 bases separating them. CDR1 PRHDT and CDR2 FYEKMQ come from the germline V gene (reference sequence). The CDR3 covers 12 residues. CDR3 amino acids: CASSPVVGEQYF. The CDR3 nucleotides are TGTGCCAGCAGCCCCGTGGTAGGAGAGCAGTACTTC.

By its share, this clonotype is medium-sized. This sequence joins TRBV27 and TRBJ2-2, with 10 bases fitting TRBD2. This CDR3 is built from 15 residues. V lost 3 bases, J lost 4 bases, and 2 bases stayed unmatched. Germline V gives CDR1 MNHEY, CDR2 SMNVEV (reference sequence). The CDR3 nucleotides read TGTGCCAGCAGTTTCCTAGCGGGGGCCACCGGGGAGCTGTTTTTT. It yields the protein CASSFLAGATGELFF.

By its share, this clonotype is medium-sized. The chain joins TRBV23-1 to TRBJ2-1; 7 bases align to TRBD1. TRBV23-1 is filed as an ORF, its function uncertain. V lost 0 bases, J lost 8 bases, and 16 bases stayed unmatched. The CDR3 spans 18 residues. CDR3 region: CASSQSQIDRDQIHEQFF. For the CDR3, the DNA is TGCGCCAGCAGTCAATCCCAGATTGACAGGGATCAAATTCATGAGCAGTTCTTC.

This clonotype has at least ten counts. V gene TRBV7-3 combines with J gene TRBJ2-5, with TRBD1 matching 7 bases. J was trimmed by 5 bases and V by 5 bases; bases with no gene match: 8. CDR1 SGHTA and CDR2 FQGTGA come from the germline V gene. This CDR3 comprises 14 residues. The CDR3 protein is CASSPTGVGETQYF. CDR3 coding DNA: TGTGCCAGCAGCCCCACAGGGGTCGGGGAGACCCAGTACTTC. Based on the CDR3 plus reference TRBV7-3 and TRBJ2-5, the full variable domain is GAGVSQTPSNKVTEKGKYVELRCDPISGHTALYWYRQSLGQGPEFLIYFQGTGAADDSGLPNDRFFAVRPEGSVSTLKIQRTERGDSAVYLCASSPTGVGETQYFGPGTRLLVL.

This clonotype was recorded many times. This chain connects TRBV20-1 to TRBJ2-5, with TRBD1 identical over 9 bases. V was clipped by 4 bases and J by 4 bases; unmatched bases: 7. CDR3 size: 14 residues. Looked up from germline, CDR1 is DFQATT and CDR2 is SNEGSKA (reference sequence). Written as DNA, the CDR3 is TGCAGTGCTAAGGGACAGGGTGAGAGAGAGACCCAGTACTTC. The encoded protein is CSAKGQGERETQYF.

In its sample, this clonotype is medium-sized (0.01 to 0.1%). The V call is TRBV6-5, the J call TRBJ1-2, with D unresolved. Deletions cut 5 bases from V and 2 bases from J, with 12 bases between. The germline CDR1 and CDR2 sequences are MNHEY and SVGAGI. The CDR3 is 14 residues long. The CDR3, as DNA: TGTGCCAGCAGTCGTCAACCCGACAACTATGGCTACACCTTC. This sequence encodes CASSRQPDNYGYTF.

This clonotype has ten or more counts. V is TRBV5-1 and J is TRBJ2-3; 10 nucleotides line up with TRBD2. Germline V gene sequence: CDR1 SGHRS, CDR2 YFSETQ. V lost 3 bases to trimming and J lost 4 bases; unmatched junction nucleotides: 8. The CDR3 covers 16 residues. CDR3 in DNA: TGCGCCAGCAGCTCTGGAGCGGGGGGGCTCGCAGATACGCAGTATTTT. This gives the protein CASSSGAGGLADTQYF.

This clonotype was observed many times. The chain carries TRBV2 and TRBJ1-5; TRBD1 agrees at 7 bases. Germline V CDR1 and CDR2: SNHLY, FYNNEI. V was clipped by 3 bases and J by 0 bases; unmatched bases: 2. The CDR3 length is 15 residues. DNA for the CDR3: TGTGCCAGCAGTGAGGGACAGAATAGCAATCAGCCCCAGCATTTT. This codes for CASSEGQNSNQPQHF.

This clonotype came up many times. DNA of the CDR3: TGTGCCAGCAGCTTAGACGGGGGGCCCTACAATGAGCAGTTCTTC. Translated, it gives CASSLDGGPYNEQFF. The chain uses TRBV11-3 and TRBJ2-1; D may be TRBD2 (7 bases). Per the germline V gene, CDR1 is SGHNT and CDR2 is YENEEA. This CDR3 is built from 15 residues. The ends were cut back, 0 bases at V and 2 bases at J, with 8 bases in the middle.

Many counts were recorded for this clonotype. Written as DNA, the CDR3 is TGCAGTGCTAGTCGCCGGATCTATGGCTACACCTTC. This gives the protein CSASRRIYGYTF. This rearrangement joins TRBV20-1 to TRBJ1-2; D gene uncertain. CDR1 and CDR2 from the germline V gene are DFQATT and SNEGSKA (reference sequence). The V and J ends lost 3 bases and 4 bases respectively, with 9 bases between them. This CDR3 has 12 amino acids.

The rearrangement links TRBV9 to TRBJ2-5; 7 bases match TRBD2. The junction had 10 bases not matched to a gene; V was cut back by 6 bases and J by 5 bases. Germline CDR1 SGDLS, CDR2 YYNGEE. The CDR3 covers 14 residues. CDR3 region: CASTFGGGSETQYF. CDR3 DNA: TGTGCCAGCACCTTTGGGGGGGGTAGCGAGACCCAGTACTTC.

There are many counts of this clonotype. The DNA for the CDR3 is TGCAGTATGCCCCTTTCCAGGGGGGGCGTAACAGATACGCAGTATTTT. It specifies CSMPLSRGGVTDTQYF. The chain carries TRBV20-1 and TRBJ2-3; possibly TRBD1 or TRBD2 for D (7 bases each). The germline V and J ends were trimmed by 8 bases and 3 bases, with 24 bases remaining between them. Germline CDR1 and CDR2: DFQATT and SNEGSKA (reference sequence). The CDR3 length is 16 residues.

At least ten counts were recorded for this clonotype. The chain has TRBV6-1 and TRBJ1-5; possible D gene TRBD1, 5 bases. The V end lost 6 bases, the J end lost 1 base, and 10 bases lay between the germline ends. Per the germline V gene, CDR1 is MNHNS and CDR2 is SASEGT. This CDR3 has 14 amino acids. The CDR3 DNA reads as TGTGCCAGCAGCCTCCGGGACAGCAATCAGCCCCAGCATTTT. It yields the protein CASSLRDSNQPQHF.

By share, this clonotype counts as medium-sized. This chain joins TRBV19 and TRBJ2-7; 8 bases match TRBD1. The CDR3 has 15 residues. With 2 bases clipped from V and 5 bases from J, the junction kept 8 bases outside the gene matches. The germline V gene has CDR1 LNHDA and CDR2 SQIVND (reference sequence). In DNA, the CDR3 is TGTGCCAGTAGTATACAGACAGGGGATCCTCACGAGCAGTACTTC. Translated, it gives CASSIQTGDPHEQYF.

By share, this clonotype counts as medium-sized. The V gene is TRBV19, the J gene TRBJ2-7; 12 bases line up with TRBD2. The CDR3 loop spans 15 amino acids. Trimming removed 5 bases from V and 1 base from J; junction bases left unmatched: 3. In germline, CDR1 is LNHDA, CDR2 SQIVND (reference sequence). The CDR3 here is CASSQLAGGSYEQYF. DNA for the CDR3: TGTGCCAGTAGTCAACTAGCGGGAGGATCCTACGAGCAGTACTTC.

This clonotype counts as medium-sized. V gene TRBV7-8 combines with J gene TRBJ2-2; 10 positions match TRBD2. V trimming: 1 base; J trimming: 1 base; junction bases outside the gene matches: 9. The CDR3 contains 19 residues. CDR1 and CDR2 (germline): SGHVS, FQNEAQ. Here the CDR3 reads CASSLGGSGRFLNTGELFF. The CDR3 DNA reads TGTGCCAGCAGCTTAGGGGGTAGCGGGAGGTTTCTGAACACCGGGGAGCTGTTTTTT.

The sample holds a few counts of this clonotype. This chain joins TRBV28 and TRBJ1-1; possible D gene TRBD1, 5 bases. Germline-derived CDR1 and CDR2 are MDHEN and SYDVKM. Between the trimmed V and J ends, which lost 1 base and 2 bases, there was a span of 8 bases. The CDR3 consists of 14 residues. The DNA for the CDR3 is TGTGCCAGCAGTTTATTGGGGCCCAACACTGAAGCTTTCTTT. Amino acids: CASSLLGPNTEAFF. The full variable domain, rest sourced from reference TRBV28 and TRBJ1-1, is DVKVTQSSRYLVKRTGEKVFLECVQDMDHENMFWYRQDPGLGLRLIYFSYDVKMKEKGDIPEGYSVSREKKERFSLILESASTNQTSMYLCASSLLGPNTEAFFGQGTRLTVV.

This clonotype appeared many times. This rearrangement joins TRBV19 to TRBJ2-2; possible D gene TRBD2, 5 bases. The CDR3 is made up of 13 amino acids. Germline CDR1 and CDR2: LNHDA and SQIVND (reference sequence). Trimming took off 6 bases at V and 4 bases at J, with 9 bases between the two ends. In DNA, the CDR3 is TGTGCCAGTAGCGGGATCGGCACCGGGGAGCTGTTTTTT. Encoded protein: CASSGIGTGELFF.

By sample fraction, this clonotype is medium-sized. The chain carries TRBV19 and TRBJ2-3; D possibly matches TRBD1 or TRBD2 (5 bases each). In germline, CDR1 is LNHDA, CDR2 SQIVND (reference sequence). V was trimmed by 3 bases and J by 5 bases, leaving 12 bases between them. The CDR3 has 14 residues. The chain's CDR3 is CASSIGTEQDTQYF. The CDR3 DNA follows: TGTGCCAGTAGTATCGGGACGGAGCAAGATACGCAGTATTTT.

This clonotype was picked up many times. This CDR3 is CASSLANYGYTF. The CDR3 DNA is TGCGCCAGCAGTTTAGCTAACTATGGCTACACCTTC. The rearrangement uses TRBV5-1 and TRBJ1-2; no reliable D call. V lost 5 bases and J 0 bases, leaving 5 bases between the germline ends. Germline CDR1 and CDR2: SGHRS and YFSETQ. CDR3 size: 12 residues. Using reference TRBV5-1 and TRBJ1-2 for the parts outside the CDR3, the full variable domain is KAGVTQTPRYLIKTRGQQVTLSCSPISGHRSVSWYQQTPGQGLQFLFEYFSETQRNKGNFPGRFSGRQFSNSRSEMNVSTLELGDSALYLCASSLANYGYTFGSGTRLTVV.

This clonotype was counted only a few times. Germline and junction disagree at one end, which may indicate a read error. V gene TRBV28 combines with J gene TRBJ2-4, with D maybe TRBD1 (7 bases). CDR1 MDHEN and CDR2 SYDVKM come from the germline V gene. CDR3 length: 14 amino acids. CDR3: CASSLIGQGGSRHF. In nucleotides, the CDR3 is TGTGCCAGCAGTTTAATAGGGCAGGGGGGATCTAGACACTTC.

This clonotype was observed at least ten times. The rearrangement joins TRBV4-2 to TRBJ2-3, with a weak D call TRBD1 (5 bases). CDR1 and CDR2 (germline): LGHNA, YNFKEQ. The V gene lost 0 bases and the J gene lost 0 bases, with 10 bases spanning the gap. There are 16 residues in the CDR3. CDR3 sequence (DNA): TGTGCCAGCAGCCAAGAGGGGCTAGGGAGCACAGATACGCAGTATTTT. The encoded protein is CASSQEGLGSTDTQYF.

The table lists this clonotype with many counts. The V gene is TRBV20-1, the J gene TRBJ2-2, with TRBD1 as a possible D gene (6 bases). CDR3 length equals 13 residues. V was trimmed by 4 bases and J by 6 bases, leaving 12 bases between them. Germline values: CDR1 DFQATT, CDR2 SNEGSKA (reference sequence). CDR3 in DNA: TGCAGTGCTAAAGACCAGGGGTCCGGGGAGCTGTTTTTT. Protein sequence: CSAKDQGSGELFF.

In this sample, this clonotype turned up a few times. The chain links TRBV5-6 to TRBJ2-5; a possible D gene is TRBD2 (5 bases). CDR3 size: 15 residues. Trimming removed 5 bases at V and 0 bases at J, with 14 bases between. The V gene's germline CDR1 is SGHDT and CDR2 YYEEEE. The CDR3 coding sequence is TGTGCCAGCAGTTTTGGACTGGGGAACCAAGAGACCCAGTACTTC. Amino acid sequence: CASSFGLGNQETQYF.

In its sample, this clonotype ranks as medium-sized. Written as DNA, the CDR3 is TGCAGTGCTAGAGCAGGACAGAACACCGGGGAGCTGTTTTTT. Translation: CSARAGQNTGELFF. The chain carries TRBV20-1 and TRBJ2-2; tentative D call: TRBD1 (5 bases). Looked up from germline, CDR1 is DFQATT and CDR2 is SNEGSKA (reference sequence). This CDR3 is built from 14 residues. V shed 1 base and J shed 1 base, with 7 bases lying between them.

In its sample, this clonotype is medium-sized. This chain connects TRBV10-2 to TRBJ1-5; TRBD1 aligns across 8 bases. CDR3 length: 12 residues. The J segment lost 6 bases and the V segment lost 8 bases, leaving 3 bases of the junction unmatched. CDR1 WSHSY and CDR2 SAAADI come from the germline V gene. The CDR3 DNA is TGCGCCAGCCGGACAGGGAGTCAGCCCCAGCATTTT. Its protein product is CASRTGSQPQHF.

This clonotype was observed a few times. J is TRBJ2-1 and V is TRBV28; maybe TRBD2 (6 bases). The CDR3 has 15 residues. V gave up 6 bases and J gave up 0 bases, with 12 bases separating them. The germline CDR1 and CDR2 sequences are MDHEN and SYDVKM. The CDR3 DNA reads TGTGCCAGCAGCTCAGGCGGGGCCTCCTACAATGAGCAGTTCTTC. It specifies CASSSGGASYNEQFF.

At least ten counts were recorded for this clonotype. V is TRBV9 and J is TRBJ2-3, with D perhaps TRBD1 (5 bases). The CDR3 has 15 residues. Germline V CDR1 and CDR2: SGDLS, YYNGEE. V dropped 0 bases and J dropped 0 bases, with 8 bases sitting between them. Here the CDR3 reads CASSVGQPSTDTQYF. In nucleotides, the CDR3 is TGTGCCAGCAGCGTAGGACAGCCTAGCACAGATACGCAGTATTTT.